This paragraph reports one T cell receptor beta chain. These data belong to a study of blood T cell repertoires in COVID-19. Overall study: There were acute and convalescent COVID-19 samples, and they came from the United States, Italy and Spain. Nucleic acid was either cDNA or gDNA, and it came from T cells, B-cell-depleted T cells, or PBMCs.

Original handling: By means of reference gene primer amplification, nucleated cell counts were estimated. Generated by immunoSEQ multiplex PCR, the TCRdb table keeps only in-frame clones and is missing some. The DNA gave D and trimming, while V, J and clone size come from that table. The sample shows around 300,000 clones, more than 75% of them seen only once. Germline values: CDR1 DFQATT, CDR2 SNEGSKA (reference sequence). The germline V and J ends were trimmed by 7 bases and 6 bases, with 9 bases remaining between them. This CDR3 is built from 10 residues. What was sequenced was peripheral blood. V usage is TRBV20-1 and J usage is TRBJ1-2, with no clear D. This receptor was taken from a woman between 45 and 65 years old with active or convalescent COVID-19. CDR3 sequence: CSVNADGYTF. The CDR3 coding sequence is TGCAGTGTTAATGCGGATGGCTACACCTTC.